This T cell receptor beta chain was sequenced in a study of CD8+ T cells in alopecia areata. Findings of the study overall: Amid tofacitinib therapy, many expanded lesional clones stayed present in scalp and blood. Alopecia totalis/universalis scalp especially showed more expanded CD8+ clones than normal scalp. Scalp clonality dropped significantly under tofacitinib, as did expanded CD8+ top-100 clones.

Comment on this clone: Antigen specificity is unknown.

This sample's treatment: oral pan-JAK inhibitor, 5-10 mg twice daily. RNA extraction and reverse transcription yielded cDNA as sequencing template. Measured with immunoSEQ multiplex PCR; TCRdb has only the in-frame clones, and not every one. The sample holds more than 140,000 clones, about 86% seen once. The CDR3 covers 15 residues. Trimming shortened V by 1 base and J by 2 bases, and 10 bases separated the two germline ends. CDR1 is LNHDA, CDR2 SQIVND, per germline (reference sequence). The genes are TRBV19 and TRBJ2-3; D is unresolved. This TCR was recovered from a human donor with alopecia areata. This specimen consisted of CD8+ T cells sorted from blood, obtained at week 4, from a patient treated with tofacitinib. The DNA of the CDR3 is TGTGCCAGTAGTATAGTAGGCACTGCCACAGATACGCAGTATTTT. It translates to CASSIVGTATDTQYF.